Listed below are T cell receptor beta chains from one sample, sequenced in a study of PD-L1 blockade in urothelial cancer. Sequencing used immunoSEQ multiplex PCR; TCRdb keeps in-frame clones, though not all of them. The sample records tens of thousands of clones, about 89% being singletons. The material sequenced was PBMCs, taken around atezolizumab (anti-PD-L1) treatment. These receptors were obtained from a man aged 55-75 years with urothelial cancer. Both conserved end residues are part of each CDR3. The D gene is left open where the match is weak. Not all rows give a size; the values are once, few, many and, for expanded clones, a class.

J: TRBJ1-4; V: TRBV5-1; D: TRBD1; size: .; DNA: TGCGCCAGCAGCTTAGGACAGGGTCAAGAAAAACTGTTTTTT; CDR3: CASSLGQGQEKLFF
J: TRBJ2-7; V: TRBV5-4; D: TRBD2; size: .; DNA: TGTGCCAGCAGCTCCCGGACTAGCGGACCTTACGAGCAGTACTTC; CDR3: CASSSRTSGPYEQYF
J: TRBJ2-7; V: TRBV20-1; D: .; size: .; DNA: TGCAGTGCTAGTAACAACTACGAGCAGTACTTC; CDR3: CSASNNYEQYF
J: TRBJ1-2; V: TRBV4-3; D: .; size: .; DNA: TGCGCCAGCAGCCAAGATACGCGGCAGCCCTATGGCTACACCTTC; CDR3: CASSQDTRQPYGYTF
J: TRBJ2-3; V: TRBV7-3; D: .; size: .; DNA: TGTGCCAGCAGCTTAACAGGGAGCCTAGTTAGGACGGATACGCAGTATTTT; CDR3: CASSLTGSLVRTDTQYF
J: TRBJ2-5; V: TRBV6-6; D: .; size: .; DNA: TGTGCCAGCTCCCTCGCTGGTACCGGGTCCCAGTACTTC; CDR3: CASSLAGTGSQYF
J: TRBJ1-6; V: TRBV18; D: TRBD1; size: .; DNA: TGTGCCAGCTCGCCCGGGACAGGAGTTAATTCACCCCTCCACTTT; CDR3: CASSPGTGVNSPLHF
J: TRBJ2-6; V: TRBV5-6; D: TRBD2; size: few; DNA: TGTGCCAGCAGCGGCTCTTGGGGGAGGGCTTGGGCGGGGGCCAACGTCCTGACTTTC; CDR3: CASSGSWGRAWAGANVLTF
J: TRBJ2-1; V: TRBV7-8; D: .; size: .; DNA: TGTGCCAGCAGCCCAGACCGGACACAGTACAATGAGCAGTTCTTC; CDR3: CASSPDRTQYNEQFF
J: TRBJ2-7; V: TRBV30; D: TRBD2; size: .; DNA: TGTGCCTGGAGTGTCCTAGCGGGTGCCCCCTACGAGCAGTACTTC; CDR3: CAWSVLAGAPYEQYF
J: TRBJ1-2; V: TRBV28; D: TRBD1; size: few; DNA: TGTGCCAGCAACTACCCCGGACAGGAATATGGCTACACCTTC; CDR3: CASNYPGQEYGYTF
J: TRBJ2-4; V: TRBV5-1; D: .; size: .; DNA: TGCGCCAGCAGCCCGGACAGCCTCGGAAACATTCAGTACTTC; CDR3: CASSPDSLGNIQYF
J: TRBJ1-6; V: TRBV11-2; D: .; size: .; DNA: TGTGCCAGCAGCTTAGAAACAGGCTGGTCACCCCTCCACTTT; CDR3: CASSLETGWSPLHF
J: TRBJ2-2; V: TRBV27; D: .; size: once; DNA: TGTGCCAGCAGTTCCCCTTTGAACACCGGGGAGCTGTTTTTT; CDR3: CASSSPLNTGELFF
J: TRBJ2-4; V: TRBV11-2; D: .; size: .; DNA: TGTGCCAGCAGCTTATCAGGGTACAAAAACATTCAGTACTTC; CDR3: CASSLSGYKNIQYF
J: TRBJ1-5; V: TRBV7-8; D: .; size: .; DNA: TGTGCCAGCAGCTCCCCCGGGGGGGGGAGTAATCAGCCCCAGCATTTT; CDR3: CASSSPGGGSNQPQHF
J: TRBJ1-4; V: TRBV2; D: TRBD1; size: once; DNA: TGTGCCAGCAGTCCCGGTCAGGGGGCAGAACTGTTTTTT; CDR3: CASSPGQGAELFF
J: TRBJ2-5; V: TRBV5-5; D: TRBD2; size: .; DNA: TGTGCCAGCAGCCCTACGGGACTAGTAGGAGGAGCCGAGTACTTC; CDR3: CASSPTGLVGGAEYF
J: TRBJ2-3; V: TRBV5-1; D: .; size: .; DNA: TGCGCCAGCAGCTTGGGGAGGGTCCCAGATACGCAGTATTTC; CDR3: CASSLGRVPDTQYF
J: TRBJ2-7; V: TRBV4-2; D: TRBD2; size: .; DNA: TGTGCCAGCAGCCTCCCCCGGGGGGACGAGCAGTACTTC; CDR3: CASSLPRGDEQYF
J: TRBJ2-5; V: TRBV19; D: .; size: .; DNA: TGTGCCAGTAGCCTGGGTGGGGGCGCGGGGGAAGAGACCCAGTACTTC; CDR3: CASSLGGGAGEETQYF
J: TRBJ1-1; V: TRBV7-3; D: TRBD1; size: .; DNA: TGTGCCAGCAGCTTAACGTTCGGGACAGACACTGAAGCTTTCTTT; CDR3: CASSLTFGTDTEAFF
J: TRBJ2-5; V: TRBV14; D: TRBD1; size: .; DNA: TGTGCCAGCAGCCCGAGCTTCGGGACAGGGGGCCGAGAGACCCAGTACTTC; CDR3: CASSPSFGTGGRETQYF
J: TRBJ2-1; V: TRBV18; D: TRBD2; size: .; DNA: TGTGCCAGCTCACCACGGGGGACTAGGGGCAATGAGCAGTTCTTC; CDR3: CASSPRGTRGNEQFF
J: TRBJ2-7; V: TRBV7-2; D: TRBD1; size: .; DNA: TGTGCCAGCAGTCGAGACAGGGCAGGGTACGAGCAGTACTTC; CDR3: CASSRDRAGYEQYF
J: TRBJ2-5; V: TRBV20-1; D: .; size: .; DNA: TGCAGTGCTAGGCTTCGGGAGACCCAGTACTTC; CDR3: CSARLRETQYF
J: TRBJ1-2; V: TRBV14; D: .; size: .; DNA: TGTGCCAGCAGCCGAGTTAAAGCCTATGGCTACACCTTC; CDR3: CASSRVKAYGYTF